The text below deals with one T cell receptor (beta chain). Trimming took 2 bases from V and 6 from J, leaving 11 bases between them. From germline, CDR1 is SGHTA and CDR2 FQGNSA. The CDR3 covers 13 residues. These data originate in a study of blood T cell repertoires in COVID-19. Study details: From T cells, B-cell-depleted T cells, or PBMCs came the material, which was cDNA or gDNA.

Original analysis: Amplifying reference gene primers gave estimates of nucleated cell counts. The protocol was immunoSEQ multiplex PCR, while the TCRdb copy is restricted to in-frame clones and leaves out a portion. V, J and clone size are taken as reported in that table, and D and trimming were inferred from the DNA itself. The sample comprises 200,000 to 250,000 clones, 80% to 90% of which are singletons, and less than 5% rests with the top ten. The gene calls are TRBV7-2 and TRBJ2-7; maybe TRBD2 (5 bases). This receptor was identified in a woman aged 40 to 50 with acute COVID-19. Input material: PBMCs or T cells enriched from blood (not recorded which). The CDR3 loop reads CASSLSWTGEQYF. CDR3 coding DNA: TGTGCCAGCAGCTTAAGTTGGACTGGCGAGCAGTACTTC. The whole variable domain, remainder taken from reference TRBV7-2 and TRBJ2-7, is GAGVSQSPSNKVTEKGKDVELRCDPISGHTALYWYRQSLGQGLEFLIYFQGNSAPDKSGLPSDRFSAERTGGSVSTLTIQRTQQEDSAVYLCASSLSWTGEQYFGPGTRLTVT.